Shown below are 30 T cell receptor beta chains from a single sample sequenced in a study of blood T cell repertoires in COVID-19. Clones were read by immunoSEQ multiplex PCR, and TCRdb kept only the in-frame ones, dropping some. This sample has fewer than 300,000 clones, with less than 90% found just once. Sequenced: peripheral blood. Receptors originate from a woman in her 70s with active or convalescent COVID-19.

This clone occurred once. The chain couples TRBV2 to TRBJ2-3; possibly TRBD1 for D (6 bases). Germline values: CDR1 SNHLY, CDR2 FYNNEI. This CDR3 comprises 14 residues. Trimming left V 9 bases short and J 1 base short, with 14 bases between. The CDR3: CARDLSGGTDTQYF. The DNA of the CDR3 is TGTGCCAGAGACCTTTCAGGGGGCACAGATACGCAGTATTTT.

This rearrangement joins TRBV19 to TRBJ1-2, with 8 positions matching TRBD1. The junction had 8 bases not matched to a gene; V was cut back by 6 bases and J by 5 bases. The V gene's germline CDR1 is LNHDA and CDR2 SQIVND (reference sequence). The CDR3 runs 14 residues. The CDR3 loop reads CASSPAGGGYGYTF. As DNA, the CDR3 is TGTGCCAGTAGCCCCGCAGGGGGCGGGTATGGCTACACCTTC.

V and J are TRBV11-3 and TRBJ1-4, with a weak D call TRBD1 (6 bases). Looked up from germline, CDR1 is SGHNT and CDR2 is YENEEA. The CDR3 spans 16 residues. Trimming removed 2 bases from V and 8 bases from J, with 18 bases in between. The CDR3 protein is CASSLPPGGAREKLFF. Written as DNA, the CDR3 is TGTGCCAGCAGCTTACCTCCTGGGGGCGCGAGGGAAAAACTGTTTTTT.

This chain joins TRBV3-1 (or the pseudogene TRBV3-2) and TRBJ1-2; D not certain. The CDR3 covers 13 residues. Deletions cut 4 bases from V and 4 bases from J, with 10 bases between. Germline V gene data show CDR1 as LGHDT and CDR2 as YNNKEL (reference sequence). For the CDR3, the DNA is TGTGCCAGCAGCCTTCGAGGAGTCTATGGCTACACCTTC. Amino acids: CASSLRGVYGYTF.

The CDR3 coding sequence is TGCAGCGTTGAACGACAGGGTTCCGGGGAGCTGTTTTTT. Protein sequence: CSVERQGSGELFF. The genes are TRBV29-1 and TRBJ2-2; TRBD1 matches 7 bases. Germline assignment: CDR1 SQVTM and CDR2 ANQGSEA. The CDR3 has 13 residues. V shed 2 bases and J 6 bases; nucleotides not matched to a gene: 3.

The chain has TRBV7-3 and TRBJ2-1, with 7 bases that match TRBD2. CDR3 length equals 14 residues. J lost 8 bases, V lost 5 bases, and 9 bases had no gene match. Per germline, CDR1 SGHTA and CDR2 FQGTGA. CDR3 in amino acids: CASSRSGSGDEQFF. CDR3 bases: TGTGCCAGCAGCCGTAGCGGGTCTGGGGATGAGCAGTTCTTC. Full variable domain (missing parts from reference TRBV7-3 and TRBJ2-1): GAGVSQTPSNKVTEKGKYVELRCDPISGHTALYWYRQSLGQGPEFLIYFQGTGAADDSGLPNDRFFAVRPEGSVSTLKIQRTERGDSAVYLCASSRSGSGDEQFFGPGTRLTVL.

The V call is TRBV4-1, the J call TRBJ1-6; the D gene is possibly TRBD1 (6 bases). CDR3 size: 16 residues. CDR1 MGHRA and CDR2 YSYEKL come from the germline V gene. The V end lost 3 bases, the J end lost 5 bases, and 14 bases lay between the germline ends. Here the CDR3 DNA reads TGCGCCAGCAGCCAGCTAGTCAGGGGCGATAATTCACCCCTCCACTTT. Translated, it gives CASSQLVRGDNSPLHF.

The chain combines TRBV10-3 with TRBJ1-1; 9 bases line up with TRBD1. V lost 10 bases, J lost 3 bases, and 12 bases stayed unmatched. CDR1 and CDR2 from the germline V gene are ENHRY and SYGVKD. The length of the CDR3 is 15 residues. CDR3 in amino acids: CATAGQGRGDTEAFF. The CDR3 DNA follows: TGTGCCACCGCGGGACAGGGCAGGGGAGACACTGAAGCTTTCTTT.

This clone was detected only once. An end of the junction differs from the germline gene, which may be a read error. This chain links TRBV12-3 or TRBV12-4 with TRBJ2-5, with a tentative D call TRBD2 (6 bases). The CDR3 covers 12 residues. CDR3 protein: CASSLGQGLHDF. The CDR3 DNA reads as TGTGCCAGCAGTTTAGGCCAGGGACTCCATGACTTC.

The V and J genes are TRBV27 and TRBJ2-3, with TRBD2 matching over 10 bases. The CDR3 sequence is 15 residues long. V lost 7 bases, J lost 6 bases, and 10 bases stayed unmatched. Germline V gene data show CDR1 as MNHEY and CDR2 as SMNVEV (reference sequence). CDR3 in DNA: TGTGCCAGCACTAGCGGGGGCCAACACAGGGATACGCAGTATTTT. Encoded protein: CASTSGGQHRDTQYF.

The chain couples TRBV18 to TRBJ1-4; 7 positions agree with TRBD1. Germline CDR1 and CDR2: KGHSH and LQKENI. The junction had 7 bases not matched to a gene; V was cut back by 3 bases and J by 3 bases. The CDR3 consists of 16 residues. The CDR3 DNA is TGTGCCAGCTCACCGTACGACAGGGTTTCTAATGAAAAACTGTTTTTT. It translates to CASSPYDRVSNEKLFF.

This clone was detected a few times. The gene calls are TRBV28 and TRBJ1-2, with D unresolved. The CDR3 has 13 amino acids. V lost 5 bases, J lost 1 base, and 8 bases lay in between. Germline assignment: CDR1 MDHEN and CDR2 SYDVKM. The CDR3 sequence is CASSPSVNYGYTF. Written as DNA, the CDR3 is TGTGCCAGCAGTCCATCGGTTAACTATGGCTACACCTTC.

The chain employs TRBV5-1 and TRBJ2-2; TRBD2 agrees at 9 bases. After removal of 2 bases from V and 7 bases from J, the junction contained 6 bases not matched to a gene. The CDR3 totals 15 residues. Germline CDR1 is SGHRS and CDR2 is YFSETQ. Written as DNA, the CDR3 is TGCGCCAGCAGCTTCATAGCGGGAGTTGACGGGGAGCTGTTTTTT. This translates into CASSFIAGVDGELFF.

The chain has TRBV28 and TRBJ1-5; D is uncertain. The CDR3 extends over 14 amino acids. With 3 bases removed from V and 5 bases from J, the gap between germline ends came to 11 bases. Germline CDR1 MDHEN, CDR2 SYDVKM. The CDR3 DNA is TGTGCCAGCAGTTTTAGGTCCGGGTATCAGCCCCAGCATTTT. Its translation is CASSFRSGYQPQHF.

This rearrangement joins TRBV7-9 to TRBJ1-2, with 10 bases lining up with TRBD1. Trimming took 7 bases from V and 6 from J; bases not matched to a gene: 17. This CDR3 is 17 amino acids long. CDR1 and CDR2 (germline): SEHNR, FQNEAQ (reference sequence). CDR3 sequence: CASTKPPGQGTFNGYTF. The CDR3 DNA reads TGTGCCAGCACCAAACCCCCGGGACAGGGGACGTTTAATGGCTACACCTTC.

This clone was counted only a few times. The chain links TRBV28 to TRBJ1-1, with 8 bases aligning to TRBD1. This CDR3 region has 13 residues. V lost 6 bases and J lost 3; bases outside the gene matches: 3. Germline assignment: CDR1 MDHEN and CDR2 SYDVKM. CDR3 DNA sequence: TGTGCCAGCAGGACACAGGGGGACACTGAAGCTTTCTTT. Protein product: CASRTQGDTEAFF.

The chain recombines TRBV29-1 with TRBJ1-1; D is uncertain. Germline V lookup: CDR1 SQVTM, CDR2 ANQGSEA. The V end was cut by 5 bases, the J end by 3 bases, with 16 bases between. The CDR3 loop spans 14 amino acids. CDR3: CSVSHLLRDTEAFF. In nucleotides, the CDR3 is TGCAGCGTTTCTCACCTCCTCCGGGACACTGAAGCTTTCTTT.

The V and J genes are TRBV19 and TRBJ2-7, with 7 bases fitting TRBD2. Germline V lookup: CDR1 LNHDA, CDR2 SQIVND (reference sequence). The CDR3 runs 14 residues. V shed 5 bases, J shed 5 bases, and the junction held 9 bases outside the gene matches. This chain's CDR3 is CASSPLGGRDEQYF. The CDR3 DNA sequence: TGTGCCAGTAGTCCCCTCGGAGGGAGGGACGAGCAGTACTTC. The whole variable domain, remainder taken from reference TRBV19 and TRBJ2-7, is DGGITQSPKYLFRKEGQNVTLSCEQNLNHDAMYWYRQDPGQGLRLIYYSQIVNDFQKGDIAEGYSVSREKKESFPLTVTSAQKNPTAFYLCASSPLGGRDEQYFGPGTRLTVT.

This chain joins TRBV28 and TRBJ2-1; 12 bases align to TRBD2. V lost 2 bases and J lost 9; bases outside the gene matches: 11. The CDR3 loop spans 17 amino acids. CDR1 is MDHEN and CDR2 is SYDVKM in the germline V gene. DNA for the CDR3: TGTGCCAGCAGTTTAGCACTCGGGCTAGCGGGAGGGGGTGAGCAGTTCTTC. Residues: CASSLALGLAGGGEQFF.

The chain recombines TRBV12-3 or TRBV12-4 with TRBJ2-1; unclear D gene. The CDR3 covers 13 residues. V lost 6 bases and J lost 8, with 14 bases in between. This CDR3 is CASSYRAVHEQFF. In DNA, the CDR3 is TGTGCCAGCAGCTATAGAGCCGTCCATGAGCAGTTCTTC.

The CDR3 coding sequence is TGTGCCAGCAGTGGTGGTAGCGGGGGGAAGGATGAGCAGTTCTTC. Its translation is CASSGGSGGKDEQFF. V gene TRBV2 combines with J gene TRBJ2-1; 10 bases are a match to TRBD2. Per germline, CDR1 SNHLY and CDR2 FYNNEI. This CDR3 contains 15 residues. With 4 bases clipped from V and 8 bases from J, the junction kept 8 bases outside the gene matches.

The chain combines TRBV7-6 with TRBJ2-5; D unclear. The CDR3 totals 15 residues. Per germline, CDR1 SGHVS and CDR2 FNYEAQ. V was trimmed by 6 bases and J by 1 base, leaving 15 bases between them. CDR3 in DNA: TGTGCCAGCAGGAAGTACACCCTCAGCCAAGAGACCCAGTACTTC. Its protein is CASRKYTLSQETQYF.

This clone was seen only a few times. The V and J genes are TRBV2 and TRBJ1-1; possible D gene TRBD1, 5 bases. The V gene lost 4 bases and the J gene lost 5 bases, with 8 bases spanning the gap. The length of the CDR3 is 12 residues. CDR1 and CDR2 from the germline V gene are SNHLY and FYNNEI. The CDR3 DNA follows: TGTGCCAGCAGTGTAAGGACAACTGAAGCTTTCTTT. It is translated as CASSVRTTEAFF.

The gene calls are TRBV11-1 and TRBJ2-6; no reliable D call. V dropped 3 bases and J dropped 6 bases, with 6 bases sitting between them. Per germline, CDR1 SGHAT and CDR2 FQDESV (reference sequence). The CDR3 spans 13 residues. The CDR3 loop is CASSFSMANVLTF. DNA for the CDR3: TGTGCCAGCAGCTTTTCTATGGCCAACGTCCTGACTTTC.

The chain carries TRBV5-8 and TRBJ2-5; a weak D match, TRBD2 (5 bases). Germline V CDR1 and CDR2: SGHTS, YDEGEE. V lost 6 bases, J lost 2 bases, and 11 bases lay in between. The CDR3 extends over 13 amino acids. The CDR3 here is CASNIRGQETQYF. The CDR3 DNA follows: TGTGCCAGCAATATTCGGGGACAAGAGACCCAGTACTTC.

V gene TRBV6-1 combines with J gene TRBJ1-2, with TRBD1 as a possible D gene (5 bases). V lost 3 bases and J 5 bases, leaving 16 bases between the germline ends. The germline gives CDR1 MNHNS, CDR2 SASEGT. The CDR3 loop spans 15 amino acids. Written as DNA, the CDR3 is TGTGCCAGCAGTGAGCTGGGGCAGGCGGTATATGGCTACACCTTC. Translated: CASSELGQAVYGYTF.

This clone was seen more than once but under ten times. V usage is TRBV9 and J usage is TRBJ1-2; TRBD1 is a possible D gene (5 bases). The V and J ends lost 3 bases and 4 bases respectively, with 22 bases between them. This CDR3 has 17 amino acids. Germline CDR1 SGDLS, CDR2 YYNGEE. In nucleotides, the CDR3 is TGTGCCAGCAGCGCTACCCTCGCGGGGGAATCAGGCTATGGCTACACCTTC. It codes for CASSATLAGESGYGYTF.

This chain connects TRBV7-8 to TRBJ2-1, with TRBD2 identical over 10 bases. Germline CDR1 is SGHVS and CDR2 is FQNEAQ. With V trimmed by 1 base and J by 0 bases, 15 bases remained unmatched. This CDR3 is built from 21 residues. Here the CDR3 reads CASSLVLGRAGGMLSYNEQFF. The CDR3 DNA reads TGTGCCAGCAGCTTAGTACTTGGGAGAGCGGGAGGGATGCTCTCCTACAATGAGCAGTTCTTC.

This clone was detected a few times. This sequence joins TRBV28 and TRBJ1-2; no firm D call. V lost 3 bases and J lost 8, with 10 bases in between. The CDR3 runs 12 residues. Germline CDR1 is MDHEN and CDR2 is SYDVKM. The CDR3 DNA follows: TGTGCCAGCAGTTTTCCGCCGGGGGGCTACACCTTC. Amino acid sequence: CASSFPPGGYTF.

V is TRBV13 and J is TRBJ2-1; perhaps TRBD2 as D (7 bases). V gave up 5 bases and J gave up 15 bases, with 14 bases separating them. Per the germline V gene, CDR1 is PRHDT and CDR2 is FYEKMQ (reference sequence). The CDR3 covers 11 residues. This CDR3 is CASSLRGAAFF. For the CDR3, the DNA is TGTGCCAGCAGCCTCCGGGGGGCCGCGTTCTTC. Complete variable domain (other parts from reference TRBV13 and TRBJ2-1): AAGVIQSPRHLIKEKRETATLKCYPIPRHDTVYWYQQGPGQDPQFLISFYEKMQSDKGSIPDRFSAQQFSDYHSELNMSSLELGDSALYFCASSLRGAAFFGPGTRLTVL.